A selection of T cell receptor beta chains follows, all from one sample in a study of blood T cells in healthy people across ages. TCRdb reanalysed the 5' RACE reads using MiXCR and keeps one entry per CDR3 protein. The repertoire holds about 1,500,000 distinct CDR3 sequences, approximately 42% seen once, with less than 8% in the top ten. Sequencing input: blood. These receptors were obtained from a woman between 18 and 29 years old in good health. The CDR3 runs from the conserved cysteine through the conserved F or W. The order of the fields is J gene, clone size, D gene, V gene, CDR3 DNA, CDR3 protein. D genes are given only for firm matches. Clone size is stated in some rows and not others, as once, few, many or a class when expanded.

TRBJ2-3 few TRBD1 TRBV6-5 TGTGCCAGCAGTTACTCGATCCCGGACAGGGGGCCGATTTCAGATACGCAGTATTTT CASSYSIPDRGPISDTQYF
TRBJ1-2 NA TRBD1 TRBV7-3 TGTGCCAGCAGCCCTTCCCCGACAGGGGCAAACTATGGCTACACCTTC CASSPSPTGANYGYTF
TRBJ2-7 NA NA TRBV3-1 TGTGCCAGCAGCCCCTGGTCTGAGGGCTCCTACGAGCAGTACTTC CASSPWSEGSYEQYF
TRBJ1-1 NA TRBD1 TRBV5-1 TGCGCCAGCAGCTTACCAGGACAGGGGGCGTACACTGAAGCTTTCTTT CASSLPGQGAYTEAFF
TRBJ1-2 NA TRBD1 TRBV2 TGTGCCAGCACCTGGACAGGGGATCGCTACACCTTC CASTWTGDRYTF
TRBJ2-3 NA NA TRBV6-5 TGTGCCAGCAGTTACTCTACCCTAGCGACGTCACATACGCAGTATTTT CASSYSTLATSHTQYF
TRBJ2-7 once TRBD1 TRBV20-1 TGCAGTGCCCGTCCGGGACAGGGTCCCTACAATGAGCAGTACTTC CSARPGQGPYNEQYF
TRBJ2-3 many NA TRBV15 TGTGCCACCAGCATAAGCGGAACAGATACGCAGTATTTT CATSISGTDTQYF
TRBJ1-6 NA NA TRBV4-2 TGTGCCAGCAGCCAAGATGGGGCAGGGCCCTCACCCCTCCACTTT CASSQDGAGPSPLHF
TRBJ2-3 NA NA TRBV5-1 TGCGCCAGCAGCTCAACACAGCGCACAGATACGCAGTATTTT CASSSTQRTDTQYF
TRBJ1-2 few NA TRBV14 TGTGCCAGCACCCCGGGATTATCCTATGGCTACACCTTC CASTPGLSYGYTF
TRBJ2-7 few NA TRBV28 TGTGCCAGCAGTTCCCGGAATGTCTACGAGCAGTACTTC CASSSRNVYEQYF
TRBJ1-2 NA TRBD1 TRBV29-1 TGCAGCGTTGAATCGGGACAGGGAGGGGGCTACACCTTC CSVESGQGGGYTF
TRBJ2-7 many NA TRBV28 TGTGCCAGCAGACTGGGGGCAGGAAACTCCTACGAGCAGTACTTC CASRLGAGNSYEQYF
TRBJ1-2 NA NA TRBV20-1 TGCAGTGCAGTCCCCATCACAGACAGCTATGGCTACACCTTC CSAVPITDSYGYTF
TRBJ2-5 NA NA TRBV20-1 TGCAGTGCTAATATCAGGTCTAAAGGGAGTCGAGGGACCCAGTACTTC CSANIRSKGSRGTQYF
TRBJ2-3 NA NA TRBV11-1 TGTGCCAGCAGCTTAGAGGATAGGGCACATACGCAGTATTTT CASSLEDRAHTQYF